The 26 T cell receptor beta chains in this list originate from one sample, sequenced in a study of beta chain features in type 1 diabetes. Isolated RNA was reverse transcribed in full, so expressed TCRB transcripts were sequenced. Clones were read by immunoSEQ multiplex PCR, and TCRdb kept only the in-frame ones, dropping some. Of around 330,000 clones in the sample, 11% are singletons; the top ten hold more than 0.015%. Sequencing input: naive CD4+ T cells from blood. All receptors come from a woman younger than 45 in good health.

The table lists this clone with a few counts. This rearrangement joins TRBV6-1 to TRBJ1-5; D ambiguous. Germline CDR1 MNHNS, CDR2 SASEGT. The CDR3 is made up of 16 amino acids. The V gene lost 2 bases and the J gene lost 1 base, with 12 bases spanning the gap. The CDR3 loop is CASSEYRGLSNQPQHF. For the CDR3, the DNA is TGTGCCAGCAGTGAATACCGGGGTCTCAGCAATCAGCCCCAGCATTTT.

The gene calls are TRBV9 and TRBJ2-1; D is unresolved. The CDR3 loop spans 15 amino acids. V shed 0 bases and J shed 0 bases, with 7 bases lying between them. Germline CDR1 SGDLS, CDR2 YYNGEE. DNA for the CDR3: TGTGCCAGCAGCGTAGCTCGTAGCTCCTACAATGAGCAGTTCTTC. The encoded protein is CASSVARSSYNEQFF.

The J gene is TRBJ1-1, the V gene TRBV11-3, with D possibly TRBD1 on 5 matching bases. This CDR3 is 13 amino acids long. Germline CDR1 and CDR2: SGHNT and YENEEA. The V gene lost 3 bases and the J gene lost 1 base, with 6 bases spanning the gap. The CDR3 coding sequence is TGTGCCAGCAGCTTTGACAGGAACACTGAAGCTTTCTTT. It translates to CASSFDRNTEAFF.

The J gene is TRBJ2-6, the V gene TRBV6-5; no definite D call. This CDR3 contains 15 residues. The ends were cut back, 6 bases at V and 3 bases at J, with 12 bases in the middle. The germline gives CDR1 MNHEY, CDR2 SVGAGI. The CDR3 spells CASRMAGSGANVLTF. The CDR3 DNA follows: TGTGCCAGCAGGATGGCAGGTAGTGGGGCCAACGTCCTGACTTTC.

The table lists this clone with a few counts. V and J are TRBV7-2 and TRBJ2-7; D may be TRBD1 (6 bases). V was cut by 5 bases and J by 3 bases, with 17 bases left in between. Germline loops: CDR1 SGHTA, CDR2 FQGNSA. The CDR3 is made up of 15 amino acids. CDR3 in DNA: TGTGCCAGCAGCCTGTTTATGGGGACAAGCTACGAGCAGTACTTC. It is translated as CASSLFMGTSYEQYF.

This clone was observed a few times. The chain recombines TRBV15 with TRBJ2-1; D is perhaps TRBD2 (7 bases). Trimming took off 2 bases at V and 5 bases at J, with 19 bases between the two ends. This CDR3 is built from 17 residues. Germline loops: CDR1 LNHNV, CDR2 YYDKDF (reference sequence). The CDR3 spells CATSRIGGGVLNNEQFF. Here the CDR3 DNA reads TGTGCCACCAGCAGAATAGGGGGGGGAGTCCTAAACAATGAGCAGTTCTTC. Supplemented by reference TRBV15 and TRBJ2-1, the full variable domain reads DAMVIQNPRYQVTQFGKPVTLSCSQTLNHNVMYWYQQKSSQAPKLLFHYYDKDFNNEADTPDNFQSRRPNTSFCFLDIRSPGLGDTAMYLCATSRIGGGVLNNEQFFGPGTRLTVL.

This sequence joins TRBV7-2 and TRBJ2-2, with D possibly being TRBD2 (6 bases). V was shortened by 5 bases and J by 5 bases, with 9 bases between the two germline ends. The CDR3 is made up of 13 amino acids. Germline-derived CDR1 and CDR2 are SGHTA and FQGNSA. This CDR3 is CASSRTMTGELFF. In DNA form, the CDR3 reads TGTGCCAGCAGCAGGACTATGACCGGGGAGCTGTTTTTT.

This clone was counted only a few times. This chain links TRBV6-1 with TRBJ2-5; D uncertain. Germline V lookup: CDR1 MNHNS, CDR2 SASEGT. The V end was cut by 8 bases, the J end by 1 base, with 5 bases between. CDR3 length equals 11 residues. CDR3 amino acids: CASGSQETQYF. Here the CDR3 DNA reads TGTGCCAGCGGCAGCCAAGAGACCCAGTACTTC.

The chain combines TRBV5-1 with TRBJ2-2, with D maybe TRBD1 (5 bases). The CDR3 extends over 14 amino acids. Per germline, CDR1 SGHRS and CDR2 YFSETQ. The germline V and J ends were trimmed by 2 bases and 2 bases, with 7 bases remaining between them. Written as DNA, the CDR3 is TGCGCCAGCAGCTTCGACAGTAACACCGGGGAGCTGTTTTTT. It translates to CASSFDSNTGELFF.

In this sample, this clone turned up a few times. The rearrangement joins TRBV28 to TRBJ1-2; no firm D call. The CDR3 is 12 residues long. CDR1 and CDR2 (germline): MDHEN, SYDVKM. V gave up 5 bases and J gave up 4 bases, with 8 bases separating them. CDR3 sequence: CASSAQVYGYTF. CDR3 bases: TGTGCCAGCAGTGCCCAGGTCTATGGCTACACCTTC.

This chain uses TRBV5-4 with TRBJ2-1; 9 bases match TRBD2. J was trimmed by 9 bases and V by 5 bases; bases with no gene match: 6. Germline loops: CDR1 SGHNT, CDR2 YYREEE (reference sequence). The CDR3 totals 13 residues. The DNA of the CDR3 is TGTGCCAGCAGGATTAGCGGGAGAAGTGAGCAGTTCTTC. Translation gives CASRISGRSEQFF. The complete variable domain, with remaining parts taken from reference TRBV5-4 and TRBJ2-1, reads ETGVTQSPTHLIKTRGQQVTLRCSSQSGHNTVSWYQQALGQGPQFIFQYYREEENGRGNFPPRFSGLQFPNYSSELNVNALELDDSALYLCASRISGRSEQFFGPGTRLTVL.

This clone was detected only a few times. The V and J genes are TRBV4-3 and TRBJ2-7, with a weak D call TRBD2 (5 bases). The V end lost 4 bases, the J end lost 2 bases, and 18 bases lay between the germline ends. The CDR3 sequence is 16 residues long. Germline assignment: CDR1 LGHNA and CDR2 YSLEER. CDR3 bases: TGCGCCAGCAGCCGAGATCGTAGCGATCCGACCTACGAGCAGTACTTC. Amino acid sequence: CASSRDRSDPTYEQYF.

The chain joins TRBV7-3 to TRBJ2-7; TRBD1 agrees at 7 bases. J lost 3 bases, V lost 6 bases, and 5 bases had no gene match. CDR3 length: 13 amino acids. Germline values: CDR1 SGHTA, CDR2 FQGTGA. CDR3 nucleotide sequence: TGTGCCAGCAGTACAGGGGTCGGCTACGAGCAGTACTTC. Translated: CASSTGVGYEQYF.

In this sample, this clone turned up a few times. V and J are TRBV11-2 and TRBJ2-1; 9 bases are a match to TRBD2. Germline assignment: CDR1 SGHAT and CDR2 FQNNGV. The V gene end was trimmed by 5 bases and the J gene end by 7 bases; junction bases not matched to a gene: 12. The CDR3 covers 16 residues. CDR3 bases: TGTGCCAGCAGCAATAGAGGGGCGGGAGGGCAAAATGAGCAGTTCTTC. It is translated as CASSNRGAGGQNEQFF.

The chain has TRBV5-4 and TRBJ2-1; 11 nucleotides agree with TRBD2. CDR3 length: 16 residues. V trimming: 0 bases; J trimming: 4 bases; junction bases outside the gene matches: 3. Germline CDR1 reads SGHNT; CDR2 reads YYREEE (reference sequence). The chain's CDR3 is CASSLGGTSGYNEQFF. The CDR3 nucleotides are TGTGCCAGCAGCTTGGGGGGGACTAGCGGATACAATGAGCAGTTCTTC.

The chain links TRBV15 to TRBJ2-5; D gene ambiguous. This CDR3 comprises 15 residues. V lost 0 bases, J lost 0 bases, and 8 bases lay in between. Germline V lookup: CDR1 LNHNV, CDR2 YYDKDF (reference sequence). The chain's CDR3 is CATSRDSQYQETQYF. The CDR3 bases are TGTGCCACCAGCAGAGATTCCCAGTACCAAGAGACCCAGTACTTC. Full variable domain (outside the CDR3, taken from reference TRBV15 and TRBJ2-5): DAMVIQNPRYQVTQFGKPVTLSCSQTLNHNVMYWYQQKSSQAPKLLFHYYDKDFNNEADTPDNFQSRRPNTSFCFLDIRSPGLGDTAMYLCATSRDSQYQETQYFGPGTRLLVL.

This clone turned up a few times. The chain has TRBV5-4 and TRBJ2-5; 9 bases are shared with TRBD1. CDR1 is SGHNT and CDR2 is YYREEE in the germline V gene (reference sequence). Trimming took 3 bases from V and 5 from J; bases not matched to a gene: 5. CDR3 size: 14 residues. The CDR3 loop is CASSSRQGVETQYF. CDR3 sequence (DNA): TGTGCCAGCAGCTCCCGACAGGGGGTGGAGACCCAGTACTTC.

This clone was counted a few times. The chain employs TRBV11-1 and TRBJ2-5; D unclear. Germline-derived CDR1 and CDR2 are SGHAT and FQDESV (reference sequence). Trimming stripped 2 bases from V and 1 base from J, with 11 bases between. The CDR3 is made up of 15 amino acids. CDR3 residues: CASSLSRTVQETQYF. In DNA form, the CDR3 reads TGTGCCAGCAGCTTAAGCCGAACAGTCCAAGAGACCCAGTACTTC.

The chain recombines TRBV4-3 with TRBJ2-7; 8 bases map to TRBD2. The germline CDR1 and CDR2 sequences are LGHNA and YSLEER. V was pared by 1 base and J by 4 bases, with 6 bases of the junction left unmatched. The CDR3 runs to 15 residues. The CDR3 DNA follows: TGCGCCAGCAGCCAAGGGCGGGGGGACCCATACGAGCAGTACTTC. Translated: CASSQGRGDPYEQYF.

This clone was seen a handful of times. The sample contains more than one DNA sequence encoding this CDR3. The rearrangement joins TRBV28 to TRBJ2-1, with 11 bases that match TRBD1. The CDR3 length is 14 residues. The V gene's germline CDR1 is MDHEN and CDR2 SYDVKM. Losses at the gene ends were 6 bases for V and 6 bases for J; bases not matched to a gene: 4. Written as DNA, the CDR3 is TGTGCCAGCAGCTCGGGGACAGGGGGCAATGAGCAGTTCTTC. It yields the protein CASSSGTGGNEQFF.

The rearrangement joins TRBV4-2 to TRBJ2-7; 7 bases match TRBD2. Trimming cost V 1 base and J 0 bases; bases outside gene matches: 6. The CDR3 loop spans 16 amino acids. Germline assignment: CDR1 LGHNA and CDR2 YNFKEQ. CDR3 in amino acids: CASSQAAGTNSYEQYF. CDR3 bases: TGTGCCAGCAGCCAAGCCGCCGGGACTAACTCCTACGAGCAGTACTTC.

The chain links TRBV7-3 to TRBJ2-3; 10 bases are a match to TRBD2. There are 16 residues in the CDR3. The germline V gene has CDR1 SGHTA and CDR2 FQGTGA. V lost 5 bases, J lost 6 bases, and 11 bases stayed unmatched. CDR3 DNA: TGTGCCAGCAGCCTACAAGAATCTAGCGGGAGTGATACGCAGTATTTT. Protein: CASSLQESSGSDTQYF.

The V gene is TRBV7-3, the J gene TRBJ1-1; D perhaps matches TRBD1 (5 bases). Germline V CDR1 and CDR2: SGHTA, FQGTGA. V was pared by 4 bases and J by 1 base, with 7 bases between. The length of the CDR3 is 13 residues. The CDR3 sequence: CASSSRENTEAFF. The CDR3 DNA sequence: TGTGCCAGCAGCTCCAGGGAGAACACTGAAGCTTTCTTT.

This clone was seen more than once but under ten times. The chain joins TRBV5-1 to TRBJ2-7, with TRBD1 matching over 10 bases. The CDR3 totals 14 residues. Germline V gene sequence: CDR1 SGHRS, CDR2 YFSETQ. The junction had 5 bases not matched to a gene; V was cut back by 6 bases and J by 2 bases. As DNA, the CDR3 is TGCGCCAGCAACCCTGGACAGGGGGCCTACGAGCAGTACTTC. Residues: CASNPGQGAYEQYF.

This clone was observed a handful of times. The chain recombines TRBV29-1 with TRBJ2-3; perhaps TRBD1 as D (5 bases). CDR3 length equals 14 residues. Germline lookup yields CDR1 SQVTM and CDR2 ANQGSEA. The V end was cut by 1 base, the J end by 0 bases, with 8 bases between. The CDR3 nucleotides read TGCAGCGTTGAAGCAGGGCTTAGCACAGATACGCAGTATTTT. As protein: CSVEAGLSTDTQYF.

The chain uses TRBV11-2 and TRBJ2-7; TRBD2 is a possible D gene (5 bases). The germline CDR1 and CDR2 sequences are SGHAT and FQNNGV. The length of the CDR3 is 12 residues. Trimming removed 3 bases at V and 5 bases at J, with 8 bases between. The CDR3: CASSFTRNEQYF. Here the CDR3 DNA reads TGTGCCAGCAGCTTCACTAGAAACGAGCAGTACTTC. Based on the CDR3 plus reference TRBV11-2 and TRBJ2-7, the full variable domain is EAGVAQSPRYKIIEKRQSVAFWCNPISGHATLYWYQQILGQGPKLLIQFQNNGVVDDSQLPKDRFSAERLKGVDSTLKIQPAKLEDSAVYLCASSFTRNEQYFGPGTRLTVT.